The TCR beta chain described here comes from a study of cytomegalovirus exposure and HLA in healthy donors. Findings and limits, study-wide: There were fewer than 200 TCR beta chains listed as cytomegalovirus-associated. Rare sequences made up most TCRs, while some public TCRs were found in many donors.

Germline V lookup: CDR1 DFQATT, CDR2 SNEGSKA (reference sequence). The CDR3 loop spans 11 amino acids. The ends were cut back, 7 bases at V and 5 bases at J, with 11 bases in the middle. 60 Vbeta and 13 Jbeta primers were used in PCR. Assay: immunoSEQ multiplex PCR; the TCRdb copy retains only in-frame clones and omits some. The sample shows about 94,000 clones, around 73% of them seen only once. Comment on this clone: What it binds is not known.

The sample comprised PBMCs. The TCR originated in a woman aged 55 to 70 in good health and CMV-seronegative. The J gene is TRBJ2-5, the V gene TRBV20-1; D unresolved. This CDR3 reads CSVWVRETQYF. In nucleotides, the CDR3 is TGCAGTGTATGGGTCAGGGAGACCCAGTACTTC.